The clone carrying this T cell receptor (beta chain) was seen many times. Regarding time point: sample taken at primary tumor resection. Tumor, nontumor lung or frozen PBMC supplied whole RNA, sequenced without sorting. TCRdb re-derived calls from the 5' RACE reads in MiXCR, one entry per CDR3 protein. The data hold tens of thousands of distinct CDR3 sequences, with less than 15% observed a single time. The V gene lost 7 bases and the J gene lost 4 bases, with 18 bases spanning the gap. CDR1 and CDR2 from the germline V gene are SGHRS and YFSETQ. The CDR3 is 14 residues long. These data originate in a study of spatial heterogeneity in lung cancer. As for the study in general: Raw-read counts averaged over ten per unique TCR and UMI combination.

The clonotype was recovered from a male donor with early-stage non-small cell lung cancer. V is TRBV5-1 and J is TRBJ2-7, with a tentative D call TRBD1 (5 bases). This specimen consisted of PBMCs, obtained at surgery. As DNA, the CDR3 is TGCGCCAGCGCCAGGGCAGGTAAAACTTACGAGCAGTACTTC. It translates to CASARAGKTYEQYF.